The present TCR beta chain was sequenced within a study of T cells in Graves' hyperthyroidism and ophthalmopathy. Whole-study results and caveats: The model anticipated ophthalmopathy a median about six months pre-onset. Ophthalmopathy could be told apart from stable hyperthyroidism with a 13 V-J model. Expanded thyroid clonotypes (above 0.001) were mostly also found in blood.

This clonotype was observed many times. Its target is unknown. Amplification targeted TCR beta CDR3 regions from RNA transcripts. HTBI primers were used for first-round RT-PCR of the TCR CDR3. TCRdb fed the multiplex PCR reads into MiXCR, producing one record per CDR3 protein. The table has a few hundred thousand distinct CDR3 sequences, approximately 44% seen once. With 2 bases removed from V and 3 bases from J, the gap between germline ends came to 10 bases. CDR1 is KGHDR and CDR2 is SFDVKD in the germline V gene. CDR3 length: 14 amino acids. What was sequenced was peripheral blood or thyroid tissue (not recorded which). The rearrangement joins TRBV24-1 to TRBJ2-7, with a possible D match to TRBD2 (5 bases). The origin of this receptor is an adult woman with Graves' disease, either hyperthyroidism or ophthalmopathy (not recorded which). CDR3 nucleotide sequence: TGTGCCACCAGTGATTCCGAGGGCAACTACGAGCAGTACTTC. Protein: CATSDSEGNYEQYF.